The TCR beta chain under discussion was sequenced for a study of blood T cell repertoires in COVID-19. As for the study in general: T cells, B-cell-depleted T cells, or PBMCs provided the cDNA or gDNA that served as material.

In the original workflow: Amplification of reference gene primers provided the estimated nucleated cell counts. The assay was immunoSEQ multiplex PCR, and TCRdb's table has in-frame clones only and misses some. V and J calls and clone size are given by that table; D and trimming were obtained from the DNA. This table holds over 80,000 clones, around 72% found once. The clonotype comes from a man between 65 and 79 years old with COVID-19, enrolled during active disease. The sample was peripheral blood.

CDR3: CASSSGLSYEQYF. DNA of the CDR3: TGTGCCAGCAGTTCGGGACTCTCCTACGAGCAGTACTTC. The chain recombines TRBV27 with TRBJ2-7; TRBD2 is a possible D gene (6 bases). The CDR3 contains 13 residues. CDR1 MNHEY and CDR2 SMNVEV come from the germline V gene (reference sequence). The V end was cut by 4 bases, the J end by 0 bases, with 7 bases between.